The 3 T cell receptor beta chains listed next were all sequenced from one sample in a study of T cell changes during pregnancy in multiple sclerosis. The assay was immunoSEQ multiplex PCR, and TCRdb's table has in-frame clones only and misses some. The sample includes tens of thousands of clones, around 88% seen only once; the top ten take about 3.3%. Sample: CD4+ T cells from peripheral blood mononuclear cells, taken in the first trimester of pregnancy. The receptor source for this set is a female donor in good health, enrolled as a control in a pregnancy study.

The chain links TRBV19 to TRBJ2-1, with D maybe TRBD1 (5 bases). Germline lookup yields CDR1 LNHDA and CDR2 SQIVND (reference sequence). The length of the CDR3 is 18 residues. V was shortened by 3 bases and J by 0 bases, with 18 bases between the two germline ends. The CDR3 sequence is CASSMNGRAPGSYNEQFF. The CDR3 region has the DNA TGTGCCAGTAGTATGAATGGCAGGGCCCCCGGCTCCTACAATGAGCAGTTCTTC.

The chain carries TRBV19 and TRBJ1-5; D ambiguous. This CDR3 comprises 14 residues. CDR1 and CDR2 (germline): LNHDA, SQIVND (reference sequence). With 9 bases removed from V and 0 bases from J, the gap between germline ends came to 12 bases. CDR3 region: CASCRQASNQPQHF. CDR3 DNA sequence: TGTGCCAGCTGTAGGCAGGCTAGCAATCAGCCCCAGCATTTT.

The genes are TRBV2 and TRBJ1-4; 12 bases are a match to TRBD1. This CDR3 region has 14 residues. With 7 bases clipped from V and 8 bases from J, the junction kept 5 bases outside the gene matches. Germline V lookup: CDR1 SNHLY, CDR2 FYNNEI. In DNA, the CDR3 is TGTGCCAGCATCCCGGGACAGGGGGCCGAAAAACTGTTTTTT. Translated: CASIPGQGAEKLFF.